The sample holds a few counts of the clone carrying this T cell receptor (beta chain). Its specificity is unknown. The data are from a study of cytomegalovirus exposure and HLA in healthy donors. Primers: 60 Vbeta forward and 13 Jbeta reverse. The repertoire was sequenced with immunoSEQ multiplex PCR; TCRdb's copy has only in-frame clones and lacks some. The sample records about 170,000 clones, approximately 72% being singletons. Regarding the study as a whole: Researchers catalogued 150 or so TCR beta chains as cytomegalovirus-associated. Equally common other TCR beta chains were less clonally expanded than HLA-associated ones, a later analysis found. In a later analysis, a missense DCLRE1C variant was linked to TCR beta V- and J-gene trimming.

Donors had nominal health at sampling but likely had unrecorded immune exposures. The specimen sequenced was PBMCs. The TCR originated in a human donor in good health.

In nucleotides, the CDR3 is TGTGCCAGCAGTGAACATGCGGGGGGCCGCGTGGAGCAGTTCTTC. Translation gives CASSEHAGGRVEQFF. The chain carries TRBV6-1 and TRBJ2-1; 8 nucleotides line up with TRBD2. V lost 2 bases to trimming and J lost 10 bases; unmatched junction nucleotides: 10. This CDR3 is 15 amino acids long. Germline V lookup: CDR1 MNHNS, CDR2 SASEGT.